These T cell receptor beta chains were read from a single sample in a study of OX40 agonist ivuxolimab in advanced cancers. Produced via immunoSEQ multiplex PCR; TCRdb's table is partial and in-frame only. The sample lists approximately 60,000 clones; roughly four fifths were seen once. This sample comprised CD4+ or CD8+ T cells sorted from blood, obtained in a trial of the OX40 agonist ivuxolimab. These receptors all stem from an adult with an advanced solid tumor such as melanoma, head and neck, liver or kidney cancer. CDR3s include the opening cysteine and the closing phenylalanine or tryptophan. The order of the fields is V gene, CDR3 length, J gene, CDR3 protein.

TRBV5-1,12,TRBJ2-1,CASSLSRGEQFF
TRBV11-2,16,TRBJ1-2,CASSLGWDPYNYGYTF
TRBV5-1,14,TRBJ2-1,CASNPGGGYNEQFF
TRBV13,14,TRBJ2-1,CASSLAGVHNEQFF
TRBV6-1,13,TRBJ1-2,CASSISGDNGYTF
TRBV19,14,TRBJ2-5,CASSIQHSQETQYF
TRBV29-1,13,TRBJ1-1,CSVGTGNRERAFF
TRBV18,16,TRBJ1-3,CASSPRAITSGNTIYF
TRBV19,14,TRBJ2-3,CASSWGGSTDTQYF
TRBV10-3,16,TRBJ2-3,CAISEGLAGITDTQYF
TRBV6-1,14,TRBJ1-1,CASRAGQGYTEAFF
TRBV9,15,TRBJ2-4,CASSVGVVAKNIQYF
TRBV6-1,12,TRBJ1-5,CASSEGKSAQHF
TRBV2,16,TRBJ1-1,CASRVGQGYGGTEAFF
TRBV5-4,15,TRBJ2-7,CASSPGTGASYEQYF
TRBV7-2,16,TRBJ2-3,CASSLGLAGGTDTQYF
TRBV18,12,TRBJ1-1,CASSTGTGVAFF
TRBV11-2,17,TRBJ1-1,CASSLAGGRLMNTEAFF
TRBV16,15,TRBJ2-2,CASSLNFMNTGELFF
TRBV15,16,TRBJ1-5,CATSRGTPYSNQPQHF
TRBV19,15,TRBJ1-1,CASSIPPAPNTEAFF
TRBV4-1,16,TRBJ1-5,CASSQDLAYSNQPQHF
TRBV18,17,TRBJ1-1,CASSSYRGRKVNTEAFF
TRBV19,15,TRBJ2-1,CASSQEGLPRNEQFF
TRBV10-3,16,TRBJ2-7,CAISTVGRGPSYEQYF